This T cell receptor beta chain was captured by sequencing in a study of T cells in Graves' hyperthyroidism and ophthalmopathy. Across the study: At the time of initial diagnosis and before any treatment, peripheral blood was collected.

This clonotype was counted only a few times. Authors of the study amplified TCR beta CDR3 regions from RNA transcripts. During a first-round RT-PCR of the TCR CDR3, the HTBI primer set was used. TCRdb fed the multiplex PCR reads into MiXCR, producing one record per CDR3 protein. The sample has about 720,000 distinct CDR3 sequences; about 17% are singletons. The sample, blood from the first hyperthyroidism diagnosis, precedes any ophthalmopathy symptoms. PBMCs were obtained from approximately 9.2 ml fresh peripheral blood. The specimen was blood. This TCR was sampled from a woman aged 50 to 60 with Graves' hyperthyroidism that later progressed to Graves' ophthalmopathy.

In DNA form, the CDR3 reads TGTGCCAGCAGTTTAATGGGCTACATGAACACTGAAGCTTTCTTT. Protein sequence: CASSLMGYMNTEAFF. J is TRBJ1-1 and V is TRBV27; D gene ambiguous. CDR1 and CDR2 from the germline V gene are MNHEY and SMNVEV (reference sequence). The CDR3 is 15 amino acids. V lost 2 bases and J lost 0, with 10 bases in between.